These 7 T cell receptor beta chains share one sample of origin, sequenced in a study of blood T cell repertoires in COVID-19 (dated by TCRdb to about 2020). Libraries were made using the immunoSEQ multiplex PCR assay. In TCRdb, the immuneACCESS table is reduced to in-frame sequences with V and J assigned. These tables do not hold every clone; where another copy was compared, an unresolved V gene accounts for under half, and the others remain unexplained. The sample profile shows 250,000 to 350,000 clones; 92% of them were found once. About a fifth of the sample goes to the ten largest clones. Material for sequencing was PBMCs or T cells enriched from blood (not recorded which). These receptors were collected from a woman aged 25 to 39 who had recovered from COVID-19.

This chain connects TRBV21-1 to TRBJ1-4; no check of the table's D call, TRBD1, against the DNA was made. TRBV21-1 has pseudogene status. The CDR3 totals 17 residues. The CDR3 loop reads CASSRRDRVGGGEKLFF. The CDR3 DNA is TGTGCCAGCAGCAGAAGGGACAGGGTGGGAGGTGGGGAAAAACTGTTTTTT.

The genes are TRBV5-8 and TRBJ2-3, with 8 bases that match TRBD2. The CDR3 is made up of 16 amino acids. V dropped 0 bases and J dropped 2; count of bases not matched to a gene: 5. CDR1 and CDR2 (germline): SGHTS, YDEGEE. Here the CDR3 reads CASSLVVAGPTDTQYF. DNA for the CDR3: TGTGCCAGCAGCTTGGTGGTAGCGGGACCCACAGATACGCAGTATTTT. The full variable domain, completed using reference TRBV5-8 and TRBJ2-3, is EAGVTQSPTHLIKTRGQQATLRCSPISGHTSVYWYQQALGLGLQFLLWYDEGEERNRGNFPPRFSGRQFPNYSSELNVNALELEDSALYLCASSLVVAGPTDTQYFGPGTRLTVL.

The chain links TRBV28 to TRBJ1-6, with unresolved D. The CDR3 extends over 15 amino acids. V was trimmed by 7 bases and J by 0 bases, leaving 10 bases between them. Germline V gene data show CDR1 as MDHEN and CDR2 as SYDVKM. This chain's CDR3 is CASNRRSSYNSPLHF. The CDR3 DNA reads as TGTGCCAGCAATCGACGGAGCTCCTATAATTCACCCCTCCACTTT.

The gene calls are TRBV19 and TRBJ1-5, with 12 bases fitting TRBD1. The CDR3 extends over 17 amino acids. CDR1 is LNHDA and CDR2 is SQIVND in the germline V gene (reference sequence). Trimming removed 5 bases from V and 4 bases from J; junction bases left unmatched: 9. The CDR3 DNA follows: TGTGCCAGTAGTGGGGACTTGGGACAGGGGGCAAATCAGCCCCAGCATTTT. Translated, it gives CASSGDLGQGANQPQHF.

This chain uses TRBV7-2 with TRBJ1-5; maybe TRBD1 (5 bases). The CDR3 length is 15 residues. Looked up from germline, CDR1 is SGHTA and CDR2 is FQGNSA. V was shortened by 5 bases and J by 3 bases, with 14 bases between the two germline ends. CDR3 loop: CASSPRGGLNQPQHF. CDR3 sequence (DNA): TGTGCCAGCAGCCCAAGGGGCGGCCTCAATCAGCCCCAGCATTTT.

The J gene is TRBJ1-5, the V gene TRBV28; D gene unclear. CDR3 size: 17 residues. Germline CDR1 and CDR2: MDHEN and SYDVKM. With 1 base removed from V and 2 bases from J, the gap between germline ends came to 15 bases. CDR3 sequence (DNA): TGTGCCAGCAGTTTATCGGGGTTGAGGATCGGCAATCAGCCCCAGCATTTT. Translating gives CASSLSGLRIGNQPQHF.

CDR3 in DNA: TGCGCCAGCAGCTTGGACCGACTAGCGGGAGGTGAGCAGTTCTTC. It yields the protein CASSLDRLAGGEQFF. This sequence joins TRBV5-1 and TRBJ2-1, with 13 nucleotides matching TRBD2. Germline lookup yields CDR1 SGHRS and CDR2 YFSETQ. J was trimmed by 9 bases and V by 0 bases; bases with no gene match: 3. The CDR3 sequence is 15 residues long.